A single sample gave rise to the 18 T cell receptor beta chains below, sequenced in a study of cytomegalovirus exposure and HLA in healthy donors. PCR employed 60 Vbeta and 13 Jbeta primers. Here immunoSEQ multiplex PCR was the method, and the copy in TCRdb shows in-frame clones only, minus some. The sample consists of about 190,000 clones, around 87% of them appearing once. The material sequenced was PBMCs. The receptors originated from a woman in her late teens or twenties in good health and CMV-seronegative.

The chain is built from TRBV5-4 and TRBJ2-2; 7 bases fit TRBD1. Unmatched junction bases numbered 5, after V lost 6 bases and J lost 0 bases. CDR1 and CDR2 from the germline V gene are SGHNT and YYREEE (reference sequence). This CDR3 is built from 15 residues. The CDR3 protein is CASTGDSSNTGELFF. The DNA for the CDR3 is TGTGCCAGCACCGGGGACAGCTCGAACACCGGGGAGCTGTTTTTT. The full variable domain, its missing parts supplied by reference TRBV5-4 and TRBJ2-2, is ETGVTQSPTHLIKTRGQQVTLRCSSQSGHNTVSWYQQALGQGPQFIFQYYREEENGRGNFPPRFSGLQFPNYSSELNVNALELDDSALYLCASTGDSSNTGELFFGEGSRLTVL.

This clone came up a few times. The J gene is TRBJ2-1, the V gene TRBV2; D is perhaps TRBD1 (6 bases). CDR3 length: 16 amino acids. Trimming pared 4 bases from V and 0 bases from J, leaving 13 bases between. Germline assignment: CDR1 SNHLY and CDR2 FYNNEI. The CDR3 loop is CASSAYRDLSYNEQFF. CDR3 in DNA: TGTGCCAGCAGTGCCTACAGGGACCTCTCCTACAATGAGCAGTTCTTC.

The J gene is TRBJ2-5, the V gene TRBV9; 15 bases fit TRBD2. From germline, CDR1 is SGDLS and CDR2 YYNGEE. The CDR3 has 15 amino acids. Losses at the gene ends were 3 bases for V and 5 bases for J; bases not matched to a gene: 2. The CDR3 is CASSGGTSGRETQYF. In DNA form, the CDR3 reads TGTGCCAGCAGCGGCGGGACTAGCGGGAGGGAGACCCAGTACTTC.

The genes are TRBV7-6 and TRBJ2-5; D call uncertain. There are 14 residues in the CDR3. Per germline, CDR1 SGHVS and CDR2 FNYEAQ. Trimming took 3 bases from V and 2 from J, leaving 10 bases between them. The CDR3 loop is CASSFEIWQETQYF. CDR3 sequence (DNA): TGTGCCAGCAGCTTCGAGATCTGGCAAGAGACCCAGTACTTC.

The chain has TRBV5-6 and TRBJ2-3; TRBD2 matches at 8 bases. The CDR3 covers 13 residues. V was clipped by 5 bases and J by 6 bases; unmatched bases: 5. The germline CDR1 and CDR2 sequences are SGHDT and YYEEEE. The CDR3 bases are TGTGCCAGCAGACAGAGCGGGAGTGATACGCAGTATTTT. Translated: CASRQSGSDTQYF.

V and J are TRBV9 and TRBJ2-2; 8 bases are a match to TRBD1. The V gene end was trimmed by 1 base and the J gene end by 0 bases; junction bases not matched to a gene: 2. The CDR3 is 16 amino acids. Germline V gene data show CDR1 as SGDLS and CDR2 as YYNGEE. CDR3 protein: CASSVQGAPNTGELFF. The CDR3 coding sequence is TGTGCCAGCAGCGTACAGGGGGCCCCGAACACCGGGGAGCTGTTTTTT. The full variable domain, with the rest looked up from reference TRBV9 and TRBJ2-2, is DSGVTQTPKHLITATGQRVTLRCSPRSGDLSVYWYQQSLDQGLQFLIQYYNGEERAKGNILERFSAQQFPDLHSELNLSSLELGDSALYFCASSVQGAPNTGELFFGEGSRLTVL.

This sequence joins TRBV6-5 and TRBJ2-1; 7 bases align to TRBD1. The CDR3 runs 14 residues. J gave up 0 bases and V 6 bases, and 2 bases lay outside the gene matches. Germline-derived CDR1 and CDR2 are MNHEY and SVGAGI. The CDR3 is CASRTGTSYNEQFF. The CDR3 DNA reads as TGTGCCAGCAGGACAGGGACCTCCTACAATGAGCAGTTCTTC.

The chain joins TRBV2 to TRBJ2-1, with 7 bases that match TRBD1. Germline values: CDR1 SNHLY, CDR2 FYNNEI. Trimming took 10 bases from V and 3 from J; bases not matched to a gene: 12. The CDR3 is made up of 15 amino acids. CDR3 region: CATRTGHSLYNEQFF. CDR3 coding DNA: TGTGCCACCCGGACAGGTCACTCGCTCTACAATGAGCAGTTCTTC. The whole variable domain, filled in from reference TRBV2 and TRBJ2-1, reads EPEVTQTPSHQVTQMGQEVILRCVPISNHLYFYWYRQILGQKVEFLVSFYNNEISEKSEIFDDQFSVERPDGSNFTLKIRSTKLEDSAMYFCATRTGHSLYNEQFFGPGTRLTVL.

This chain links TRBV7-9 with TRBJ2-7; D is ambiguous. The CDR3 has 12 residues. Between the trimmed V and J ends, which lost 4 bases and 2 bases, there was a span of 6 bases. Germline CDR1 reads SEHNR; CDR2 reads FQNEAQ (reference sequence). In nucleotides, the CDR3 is TGTGCCAGCAGCTCCCATCCCTACGAGCAGTACTTC. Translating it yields CASSSHPYEQYF.

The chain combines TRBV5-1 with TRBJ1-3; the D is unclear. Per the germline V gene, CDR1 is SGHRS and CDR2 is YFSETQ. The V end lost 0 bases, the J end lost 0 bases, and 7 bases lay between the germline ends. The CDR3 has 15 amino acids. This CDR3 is CASSLVGDSGNTIYF. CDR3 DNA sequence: TGCGCCAGCAGCTTGGTGGGAGACTCTGGAAACACCATATATTTT.

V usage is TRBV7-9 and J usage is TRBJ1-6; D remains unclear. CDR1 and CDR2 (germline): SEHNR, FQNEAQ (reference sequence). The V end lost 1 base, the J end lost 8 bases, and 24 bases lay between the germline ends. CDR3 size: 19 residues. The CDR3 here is CASSLVGGWRGWFDSPLHF. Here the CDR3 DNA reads TGTGCCAGCAGCTTAGTAGGAGGTTGGAGAGGGTGGTTCGATTCACCCCTCCACTTT.

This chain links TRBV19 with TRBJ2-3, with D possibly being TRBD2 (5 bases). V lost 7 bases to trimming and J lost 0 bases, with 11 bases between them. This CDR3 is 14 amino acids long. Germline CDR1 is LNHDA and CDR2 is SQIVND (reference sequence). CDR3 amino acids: CASKEDFSTDTQYF. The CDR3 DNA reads TGTGCCAGTAAAGAGGACTTTAGCACAGATACGCAGTATTTT.

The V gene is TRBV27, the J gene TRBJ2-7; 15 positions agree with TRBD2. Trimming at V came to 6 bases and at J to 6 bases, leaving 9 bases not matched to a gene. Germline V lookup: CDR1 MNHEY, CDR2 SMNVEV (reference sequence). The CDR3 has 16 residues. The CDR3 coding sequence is TGTGCCAGCAGACCCGGACTAGCGGGAGGGCTCCGCGAGCAGTACTTC. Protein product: CASRPGLAGGLREQYF.

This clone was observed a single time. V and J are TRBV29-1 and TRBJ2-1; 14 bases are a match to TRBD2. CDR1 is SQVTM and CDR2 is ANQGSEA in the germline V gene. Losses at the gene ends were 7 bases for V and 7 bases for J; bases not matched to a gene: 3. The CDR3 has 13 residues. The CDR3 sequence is CSARTSGRNEQFF. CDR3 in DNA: TGCAGCGCCCGGACTAGCGGGAGGAATGAGCAGTTCTTC.

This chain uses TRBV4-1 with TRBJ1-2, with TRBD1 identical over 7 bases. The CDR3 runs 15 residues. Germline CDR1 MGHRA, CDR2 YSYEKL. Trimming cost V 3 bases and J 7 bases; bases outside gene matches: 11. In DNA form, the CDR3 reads TGCGCCAGCAGCCAGCCGACAGGGACGTATTCTGGCTACACCTTC. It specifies CASSQPTGTYSGYTF.

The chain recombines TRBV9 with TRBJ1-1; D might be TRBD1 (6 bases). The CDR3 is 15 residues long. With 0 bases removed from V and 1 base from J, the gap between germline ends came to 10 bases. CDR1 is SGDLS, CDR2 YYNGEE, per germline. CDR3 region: CASSVDPGANTEAFF. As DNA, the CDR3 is TGTGCCAGCAGCGTAGATCCAGGGGCGAACACTGAAGCTTTCTTT.

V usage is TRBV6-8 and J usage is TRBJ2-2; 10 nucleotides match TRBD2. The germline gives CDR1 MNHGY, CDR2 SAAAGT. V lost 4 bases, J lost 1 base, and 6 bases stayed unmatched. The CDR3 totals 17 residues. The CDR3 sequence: CASSSPLAGVNTGELFF. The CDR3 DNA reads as TGTGCCAGCAGTTCACCCCTAGCGGGGGTGAACACCGGGGAGCTGTTTTTT.

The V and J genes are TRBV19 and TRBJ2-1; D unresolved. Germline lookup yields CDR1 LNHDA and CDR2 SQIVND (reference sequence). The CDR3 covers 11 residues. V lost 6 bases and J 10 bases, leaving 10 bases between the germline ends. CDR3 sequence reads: CASRFAREQFF. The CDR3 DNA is TGTGCCAGTAGGTTTGCTAGAGAGCAGTTCTTC. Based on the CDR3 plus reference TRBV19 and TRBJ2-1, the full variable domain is DGGITQSPKYLFRKEGQNVTLSCEQNLNHDAMYWYRQDPGQGLRLIYYSQIVNDFQKGDIAEGYSVSREKKESFPLTVTSAQKNPTAFYLCASRFAREQFFGPGTRLTVL.